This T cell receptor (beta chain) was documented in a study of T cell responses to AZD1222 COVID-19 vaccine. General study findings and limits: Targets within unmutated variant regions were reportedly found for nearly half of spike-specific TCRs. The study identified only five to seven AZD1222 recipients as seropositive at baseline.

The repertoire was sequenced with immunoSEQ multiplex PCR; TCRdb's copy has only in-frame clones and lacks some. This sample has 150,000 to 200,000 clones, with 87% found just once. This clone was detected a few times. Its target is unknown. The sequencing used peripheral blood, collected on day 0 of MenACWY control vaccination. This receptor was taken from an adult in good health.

The chain's CDR3 is CATTGDLSGYTF. The CDR3 DNA reads TGTGCCACAACAGGGGATTTGTCTGGCTACACCTTC. The chain joins TRBV6-5 to TRBJ1-2; TRBD1 matches 7 bases. The CDR3 consists of 12 residues. Germline CDR1 MNHEY, CDR2 SVGAGI. V gave up 10 bases and J gave up 7 bases; unmatched junction bases: 9.